This T cell receptor (beta chain) emerged from a study of blood T cell repertoires in COVID-19. On the study more broadly: The United States, Italy and Spain were the sources of the acute and convalescent COVID-19 samples. The analysed material was cDNA or gDNA that came from T cells, B-cell-depleted T cells, or PBMCs.

Germline lookup yields CDR1 MNHEY and CDR2 SVGEGT. This CDR3 contains 15 residues. V lost 2 bases to trimming and J lost 10 bases; unmatched junction nucleotides: 8. Using immunoSEQ multiplex PCR, the repertoire was profiled, and TCRdb retains in-frame clones only, with some absent. This table holds approximately 74,000 clones, approximately 83% found once. The receptor was isolated from an elderly man with active or convalescent COVID-19. The sequencing sample was made of peripheral blood. The chain has TRBV6-2 or TRBV6-3 and TRBJ1-6, with 7 bases lining up with TRBD1. Here the CDR3 DNA reads TGTGCCAGCAGTTACCCCCCAGGGGGTCGGTCACCCCTCCACTTT. This gives the protein CASSYPPGGRSPLHF.